This TCR beta chain came from a study of regulatory T cells in long-lasting Graves disease. This clonotype came up many times. Its specificity is unknown. Study-wide results and caveats: Persistent patients shared about 3,000 public clonotypes among themselves. Newly diagnosed patients shared fewer, at roughly 970.

Assembly of TCR beta libraries relied on iRepertoire HTBI primers together with Arm-PCR of CDR3 regions. TCRdb reanalysed the multiplex PCR reads using MiXCR and keeps one entry per CDR3 protein. The sample shows some 280,000 distinct CDR3 sequences, more than 20% of them seen only once. Time point defined: persistent/refractory GD, antithyroid drugs over 5 years with positive TRAb. The TCR library was made from RNA extracted from PBMCs. The CDR3 has 14 residues. The germline gives CDR1 MNHNS, CDR2 SASEGT. The V gene lost 7 bases and the J gene lost 5 bases, with 17 bases spanning the gap. Specimen: peripheral blood mononuclear cells (PBMCs), collected when the disease was refractory, from a patient treated with antithyroid drugs. The chain employs TRBV6-1 and TRBJ1-1; a possible D gene is TRBD1 (5 bases). The clonotype comes from a female donor with Graves disease. The CDR3, as DNA: TGTGCCAGCACCTGGGGCAGGCGGAGTACTGAAGCTTTCTTT. It codes for CASTWGRRSTEAFF.